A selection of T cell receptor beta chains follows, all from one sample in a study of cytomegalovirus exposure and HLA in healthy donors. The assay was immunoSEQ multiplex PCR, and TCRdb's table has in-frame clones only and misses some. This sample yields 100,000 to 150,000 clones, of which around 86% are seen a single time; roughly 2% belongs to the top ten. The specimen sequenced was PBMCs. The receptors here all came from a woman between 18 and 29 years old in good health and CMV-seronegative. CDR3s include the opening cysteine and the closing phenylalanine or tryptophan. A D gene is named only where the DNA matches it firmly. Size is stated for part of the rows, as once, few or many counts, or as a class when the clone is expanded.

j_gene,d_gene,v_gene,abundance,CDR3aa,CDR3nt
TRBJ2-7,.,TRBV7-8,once,CASSPVARWHEQYF,TGTGCCAGCAGCCCTGTTGCCCGCTGGCACGAGCAGTACTTC
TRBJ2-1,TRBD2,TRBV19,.,CASSIKREGRDEQFF,TGTGCCAGTAGTATAAAGCGGGAGGGCCGAGATGAGCAGTTCTTC
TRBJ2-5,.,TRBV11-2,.,CASSSWGGRETQYF,TGTGCCAGCAGCTCCTGGGGGGGGCGGGAGACCCAGTACTTC
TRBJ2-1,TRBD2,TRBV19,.,CASSLQGLAGGVYNEQFF,TGTGCCAGTAGTCTCCAGGGACTAGCGGGAGGTGTCTACAATGAGCAGTTCTTC
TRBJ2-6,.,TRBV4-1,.,CASSQSGLSGANVLTF,TGCGCCAGCAGCCAGTCGGGACTTTCTGGGGCCAACGTCCTGACTTTC
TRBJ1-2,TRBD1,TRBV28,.,CASSSWTGRSYGYTF,TGTGCCAGCAGTTCTTGGACAGGCAGATCCTATGGCTACACCTTC
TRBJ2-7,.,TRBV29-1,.,CSVGRGSYEQYF,TGCAGCGTTGGCAGGGGCTCCTACGAGCAGTACTTC
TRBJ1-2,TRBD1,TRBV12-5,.,CASGAKHGQGKAHYGYTF,TGTGCTAGTGGTGCGAAGCACGGACAGGGAAAAGCCCACTATGGCTACACCTTC
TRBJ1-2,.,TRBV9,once,CASSAHRVPRGYTF,TGTGCCAGCAGCGCCCACAGGGTCCCTCGTGGCTACACCTTC
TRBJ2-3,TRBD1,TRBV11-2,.,CASSSIRTGHSTDTQYF,TGTGCCAGCAGCTCCATAAGGACAGGTCATAGCACAGATACGCAGTATTTT
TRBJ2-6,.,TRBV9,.,CASSVDSSGANVLTF,TGTGCCAGCAGCGTAGACAGCTCTGGGGCCAACGTCCTGACTTTC
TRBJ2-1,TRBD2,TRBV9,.,CASSDKPSGRSHNEQFF,TGTGCCAGCAGCGATAAGCCTAGCGGGAGATCTCACAATGAGCAGTTCTTC
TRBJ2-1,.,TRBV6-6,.,CASSYVAREQFF,TGTGCCAGCAGTTACGTAGCGCGGGAGCAGTTCTTC
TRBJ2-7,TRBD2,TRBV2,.,CASRDVSGRISYEQYF,TGTGCCAGCAGGGACGTTAGCGGGCGAATCTCCTACGAGCAGTACTTC
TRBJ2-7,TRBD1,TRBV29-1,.,CSVDGDRVYEQYF,TGCAGCGTTGATGGGGACAGGGTCTACGAGCAGTACTTC
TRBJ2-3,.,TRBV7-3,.,CASSLNLAGLTDTQYF,TGTGCCAGCAGCTTAAACCTTGCGGGTCTCACAGATACGCAGTATTTT
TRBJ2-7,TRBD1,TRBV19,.,CASSWGQGSEQYF,TGTGCCAGTAGTTGGGGACAGGGGAGTGAGCAGTACTTC
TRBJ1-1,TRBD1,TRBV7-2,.,CASSLGTGSSTEAFF,TGTGCCAGCAGCTTAGGGACAGGGTCCAGCACTGAAGCTTTCTTT
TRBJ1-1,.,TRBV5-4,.,CASSLAKYTEAFF,TGTGCCAGCAGCTTGGCTAAGTACACTGAAGCTTTCTTT
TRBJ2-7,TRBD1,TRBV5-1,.,CASSLIPGQGGEQYF,TGCGCCAGCAGCTTAATACCGGGACAGGGTGGCGAGCAGTACTTC
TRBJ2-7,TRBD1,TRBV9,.,CASSEGTGVEYF,TGTGCCAGCAGCGAGGGGACAGGAGTGGAGTACTTC
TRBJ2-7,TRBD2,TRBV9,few,CASSVAGGTYEQYF,TGTGCCAGCAGCGTAGCGGGAGGGACCTACGAGCAGTACTTC
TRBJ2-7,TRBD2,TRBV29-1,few,CSVEFGRGGEQYF,TGCAGCGTTGAGTTTGGAAGGGGAGGGGAGCAGTACTTC
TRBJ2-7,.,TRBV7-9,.,CASSLRSGEQYF,TGTGCCAGCAGCTTAAGGTCGGGGGAGCAGTACTTC
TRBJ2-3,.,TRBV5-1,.,CASSLGPRDGTDTQYF,TGCGCCAGCAGCCTGGGGCCTAGAGATGGCACAGATACGCAGTATTTT
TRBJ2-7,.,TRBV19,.,CASSMDPGGAYEQYF,TGTGCCAGTAGTATGGACCCCGGAGGGGCCTACGAGCAGTACTTC
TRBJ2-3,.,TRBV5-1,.,CASSLDLVARSRDTQYF,TGCGCCAGCAGCTTGGATCTAGTAGCGCGGTCCCGGGATACGCAGTATTTT
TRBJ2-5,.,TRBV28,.,CASKGQGLERVQETQYF,TGTGCCAGCAAAGGCCAGGGCTTAGAGCGGGTTCAAGAGACCCAGTACTTC
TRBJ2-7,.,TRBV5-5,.,CASSFTGSSYEQYF,TGTGCCAGCAGCTTTACCGGGAGCTCCTACGAGCAGTACTTC
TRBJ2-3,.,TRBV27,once,CASSNQQGASTDTQYF,TGTGCCAGCAGCAATCAACAGGGCGCTAGCACAGATACGCAGTATTTT
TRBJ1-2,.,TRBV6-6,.,CASSYGGGRPGYTF,TGTGCCAGCAGTTATGGGGGGGGTAGGCCTGGCTACACCTTC
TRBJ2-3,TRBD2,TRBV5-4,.,CASSLVSGSMTDTQYF,TGTGCCAGCAGCTTGGTTAGCGGGAGTATGACAGATACGCAGTATTTT
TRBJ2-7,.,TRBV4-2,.,CASSHTTGSSYEQYF,TGTGCCAGCAGCCACACTACGGGAAGCTCCTACGAGCAGTACTTC